This T cell receptor beta chain originates from a study of blood T cell repertoires in COVID-19. Study background: Samples came from the United States, Italy and Spain, spanning acute and convalescent COVID-19. T cells, B-cell-depleted T cells, or PBMCs supplied cDNA or gDNA.

The V gene end was trimmed by 3 bases and the J gene end by 10 bases; junction bases not matched to a gene: 4. This CDR3 has 14 residues. The germline V gene has CDR1 MNHNS and CDR2 SASEGT. The authors' processing: Amplified reference gene primers provided the basis for estimating nucleated cell counts. Clones were sequenced by immunoSEQ multiplex PCR, and TCRdb holds only the in-frame ones, with some missing. That table is the source of V, J and clone size, and D and trimming were worked out from the DNA. The top ten clones hold approximately 7.2% of a sample with 7,000 to 10,000 clones, about 86% of them seen once.

What was sequenced was peripheral blood. The chain has TRBV6-1 and TRBJ1-6, with 9 bases aligning to TRBD1. This TCR was sampled from a woman in her forties or fifties with active or convalescent COVID-19. The CDR3 region is CASSEGTGHSPLHF. CDR3 DNA: TGTGCCAGCAGTGAGGGGACAGGGCACTCACCCCTCCACTTT.